This TCR beta chain was recovered during a study of blood T cell repertoires in COVID-19. Looking at the study overall: Spain, Italy and the United States supplied samples that represented acute and convalescent COVID-19. T cells, B-cell-depleted T cells, or PBMCs provided the cDNA or gDNA that served as material.

Authors' analysis steps: Estimation of nucleated cell counts relied on the amplification of reference gene primers. Repertoires were generated with immunoSEQ multiplex PCR, while TCRdb's copy carries only in-frame clones and drops some. That table is the source of V, J and clone size, and D and trimming were worked out from the DNA. The sample records 97,000 or so clones, around nine tenths being singletons. This CDR3 region has 14 residues. V was clipped by 7 bases and J by 0 bases, with 10 bases between them. Germline CDR1 and CDR2: SNHLY and FYNNEI. Sequencing was done on a sample of peripheral blood. The genes are TRBV2 and TRBJ1-5; D uncertain. This TCR was sampled from a man aged 45-60 years with acute or convalescent COVID-19. CDR3 sequence: CASIQDNSNQPQHF. The CDR3 nucleotides are TGTGCCAGCATCCAAGACAATAGCAATCAGCCCCAGCATTTT.